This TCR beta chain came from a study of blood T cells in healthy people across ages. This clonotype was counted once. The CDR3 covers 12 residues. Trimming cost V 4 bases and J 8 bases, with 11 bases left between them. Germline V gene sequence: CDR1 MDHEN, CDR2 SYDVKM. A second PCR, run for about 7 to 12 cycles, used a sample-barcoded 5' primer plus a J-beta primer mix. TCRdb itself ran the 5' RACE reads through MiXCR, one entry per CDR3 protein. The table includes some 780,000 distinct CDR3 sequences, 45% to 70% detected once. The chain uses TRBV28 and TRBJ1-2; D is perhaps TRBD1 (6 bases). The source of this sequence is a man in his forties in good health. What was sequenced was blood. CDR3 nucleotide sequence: TGTGCCAGCAGTTCGGACAGTTTCGGCTACACCTTC. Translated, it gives CASSSDSFGYTF.